The clone carrying this T cell receptor beta chain has only a few counts. This record comes from a study of T cell changes during pregnancy in multiple sclerosis. Assay: immunoSEQ multiplex PCR; the TCRdb copy retains only in-frame clones and omits some. The sample holds about 40,000 clones; 85% to 95% are singletons and the top ten take approximately 0.79%. This material consisted of CD4+ T cells from peripheral blood mononuclear cells, taken before pregnancy. This receptor was obtained from a female donor with multiple sclerosis, enrolled in a pregnancy study.

The CDR3: CASSLLAGSTEAFF. The CDR3, as DNA: TGTGCCAGCAGTTTGTTAGCAGGGTCCACTGAAGCTTTCTTT. This chain links TRBV28 with TRBJ1-1; maybe TRBD1 (5 bases). Trimming left V 3 bases short and J 4 bases short, with 12 bases between. Looked up from germline, CDR1 is MDHEN and CDR2 is SYDVKM. The length of the CDR3 is 14 residues.